The entry below describes one T cell receptor (beta chain). What it recognizes is unknown. Trimming left V 0 bases short and J 3 bases short, with 11 bases between. The germline V gene has CDR1 LGHDT and CDR2 YNNKEL (reference sequence). The CDR3 is 15 amino acids. This entry comes from a study of T cell responses to AZD1222 COVID-19 vaccine. Overall study findings and caveats: Donor demographics were predominantly white British with a female majority; clonal diversity may be underestimated. Close to half of all spike-specific TCRs reportedly target regions of the variants that are unmutated.

Profiling relied on immunoSEQ multiplex PCR, and the TCRdb table lists in-frame clones only, not all of them. The sample holds approximately 130,000 clones, 85% to 95% seen once. This sample comprised peripheral blood, obtained on day 0 of AZD1222 vaccination. The origin of this receptor is an adult in good health. The V call is TRBV3-1 (or the pseudogene TRBV3-2), the J call TRBJ1-1; D gene uncertain. CDR3 sequence: CASSQDGSRHTEAFF. The CDR3 DNA reads as TGTGCCAGCAGCCAAGACGGGTCGAGGCACACTGAAGCTTTCTTT.